A single sample is the source of the 13 T cell receptor beta chains below, sequenced in a study of beta chain features in type 1 diabetes (dated by TCRdb to between 2017 and 2018). Beyond this particular receptor, the publication reports: A moderate but significant shortening of TCRB CDR3 length was observed in type 1 diabetes patients in all four CD4+ subsets.

What these receptors recognize is not known. Library prep was done by the immunoSEQ multiplex PCR assay. The entire isolated RNA was reverse transcribed using the High Capacity cDNA Reverse Transcription Kit, and thus expressed TCRB transcripts were sequenced. Held by TCRdb, this immuneACCESS table contains in-frame sequences only and omits some clones. Under half of the omission traces to an unresolved V gene where checked; the cause of the rest is unknown. The sample has tens of thousands of clones on record, roughly 49% of them singletons. In total, the top ten clones hold 0.7% of the sample. Sequencing was carried out using central memory CD4+ T cells from blood. Source of these receptors: a man in his thirties or forties with type 1 diabetes.

J is TRBJ2-2 and V is TRBV6-5; TRBD1 agrees at 7 bases. There are 13 residues in the CDR3. Germline assignment: CDR1 MNHEY and CDR2 SVGAGI. V lost 5 bases, J lost 4 bases, and 1 base stayed unmatched. The CDR3 DNA reads as TGTGCCAGCAGTAACAGGGGCACCGGGGAGCTGTTTTTT. Its translation: CASSNRGTGELFF.

This sequence joins TRBV10-3 and TRBJ2-7; TRBD1 matches 8 bases. V lost 3 bases, J lost 6 bases, and 7 bases stayed unmatched. The CDR3 covers 14 residues. Germline CDR1 reads ENHRY; CDR2 reads SYGVKD. As DNA, the CDR3 is TGTGCCATCAGTGACCAGGGGGCGCGGAGCGAGCAGTACTTC. Amino acids: CAISDQGARSEQYF.

The chain couples TRBV2 to TRBJ2-2; the D gene is possibly TRBD1 (6 bases). This CDR3 contains 15 residues. Germline CDR1 reads SNHLY; CDR2 reads FYNNEI. V gave up 5 bases and J gave up 0 bases, with 10 bases separating them. The CDR3 region has the DNA TGTGCCAGCAGTCCTGGGACAACGAACACCGGGGAGCTGTTTTTT. Translated: CASSPGTTNTGELFF.

V usage is TRBV19 and J usage is TRBJ2-3; 7 nucleotides match TRBD2. V lost 8 bases, J lost 3 bases, and 5 bases stayed unmatched. Germline V gene data show CDR1 as LNHDA and CDR2 as SQIVND (reference sequence). The CDR3 extends over 13 amino acids. For the CDR3, the DNA is TGTGCCAGTCAGGTGGGGGGGACAGATACGCAGTATTTT. Amino acid sequence: CASQVGGTDTQYF.

The chain recombines TRBV28 with TRBJ2-1; TRBD1 matches 7 bases. The trim removed 7 bases at V and 0 bases at J, leaving 9 bases unmatched. This CDR3 is built from 16 residues. Germline V gives CDR1 MDHEN, CDR2 SYDVKM. In DNA form, the CDR3 reads TGTGCCAGCATAGGAATAGGGGGCAGCTCCTACAATGAGCAGTTCTTC. Protein product: CASIGIGGSSYNEQFF.

The chain recombines TRBV25-1 with TRBJ2-5; 8 bases line up with TRBD2. Germline V gives CDR1 MGHDK, CDR2 SYGVNS. Trimming cost V 3 bases and J 4 bases; bases outside gene matches: 7. The CDR3 contains 15 residues. The CDR3 spells CASSDTGGPGETQYF. Here the CDR3 DNA reads TGTGCCAGCAGTGATACGGGGGGGCCGGGAGAGACCCAGTACTTC.

V gene TRBV4-1 combines with J gene TRBJ1-5; a possible D gene is TRBD1 (5 bases). V shed 0 bases and J shed 6 bases, with 15 bases lying between them. Germline V gives CDR1 MGHRA, CDR2 YSYEKL. The CDR3 loop spans 16 amino acids. CDR3 DNA sequence: TGCGCCAGCAGCCAAGAAGCCCGCCAGGGTGTTCAGCCCCAGCATTTT. This gives the protein CASSQEARQGVQPQHF.

The chain carries TRBV4-1 and TRBJ1-1; TRBD1 matches 7 bases. The germline V gene encodes CDR1 MGHRA and CDR2 YSYEKL. CDR3 size: 14 residues. The trim removed 3 bases at V and 4 bases at J, leaving 5 bases unmatched. In nucleotides, the CDR3 is TGCGCCAGCAGCCACGACAGGGTGGGCACTGAAGCTTTCTTT. Amino acids: CASSHDRVGTEAFF.

The gene calls are TRBV2 and TRBJ2-3; TRBD1 aligns across 9 bases. V lost 6 bases and J lost 5; bases outside the gene matches: 9. CDR1 SNHLY and CDR2 FYNNEI come from the germline V gene. The CDR3 is 15 residues long. The CDR3 is CASRPGTGLGDTQYF. CDR3 nucleotide sequence: TGTGCCAGCAGGCCCGGGACAGGGCTTGGAGATACGCAGTATTTT.

The V gene is TRBV30, the J gene TRBJ2-5, with TRBD2 identical over 7 bases. This CDR3 is built from 13 residues. With 0 bases clipped from V and 9 bases from J, the junction kept 7 bases outside the gene matches. From germline, CDR1 is GTSNPN and CDR2 SVGIG (reference sequence). The CDR3 nucleotides read TGTGCCTGGAGTGTATCTGGCGGGGGTGCCCAGTACTTC. Its protein product is CAWSVSGGGAQYF. Combining the CDR3 with reference TRBV30 and TRBJ2-5 gives the whole variable domain SQTIHQWPATLVQPVGSPLSLECTVEGTSNPNLYWYRQAAGRGLQLLFYSVGIGQISSEVPQNLSASRPQDRQFILSSKKLLLSDSGFYLCAWSVSGGGAQYFGPGTRLLVL.

This clone was counted a few times. V is TRBV7-6 and J is TRBJ1-5; D is perhaps TRBD1 (5 bases). Trimming cost V 2 bases and J 4 bases, with 15 bases left between them. In germline, CDR1 is SGHVS, CDR2 FNYEAQ. There are 16 residues in the CDR3. The CDR3 loop is CASSLKPAGGNQPQHF. For the CDR3, the DNA is TGTGCCAGCAGCTTAAAACCTGCGGGGGGGAATCAGCCCCAGCATTTT.

The CDR3 nucleotides read TGTGCCAGCTCACCGGCGAGTAAGCGGCTGGGCGCACCCCTCCACTTT. Translated, it gives CASSPASKRLGAPLHF. This chain joins TRBV18 and TRBJ1-6, with D unresolved. This CDR3 has 16 residues. V was trimmed by 3 bases and J by 11 bases, leaving 20 bases between them. The V gene's germline CDR1 is KGHSH and CDR2 LQKENI.

This chain connects TRBV29-1 to TRBJ2-2, with D perhaps TRBD1 (6 bases). This CDR3 has 14 amino acids. Per the germline V gene, CDR1 is SQVTM and CDR2 is ANQGSEA. Trimming shortened V by 7 bases and J by 3 bases, and 15 bases separated the two germline ends. CDR3 DNA: TGCAGCGCTCGAAAACAGGGAGACACCGGGGAGCTGTTTTTT. Residues: CSARKQGDTGELFF.